The T cell receptor (beta chain) under discussion was sequenced for a study of OX40 agonist ivuxolimab in advanced cancers. Overall study findings and caveats: Fewer expanded clones were found on average in CD4+ than in CD8+ T cells.

Assay: immunoSEQ multiplex PCR; the TCRdb copy retains only in-frame clones and omits some. Here the sample spans about 21,000 clones, approximately 87% being singletons. About this clone itself: Antigen: not known.

This CDR3 has 14 residues. Germline CDR1 reads MNHEY; CDR2 reads SVGAGI. V shed 5 bases, J shed 3 bases, and the junction held 4 bases outside the gene matches. The clonotype comes from an adult with an advanced solid tumor such as melanoma, head and neck, liver or kidney cancer. The chain is built from TRBV6-5 and TRBJ2-1; 7 positions agree with TRBD1. The sequencing used CD4+ or CD8+ T cells sorted from blood, collected in a trial of the OX40 agonist ivuxolimab. CDR3 protein: CASSTGTVYNEQFF. CDR3 nucleotides: TGTGCCAGCAGTACCGGGACAGTCTACAATGAGCAGTTCTTC.